The 10 T cell receptor beta chains presented below share a single source sample, sequenced in a study of T cells after yellow fever vaccination. TCRdb independently ran MiXCR on the 5' RACE reads; one entry per CDR3 protein. In the table there are some 320,000 distinct CDR3 sequences, around 10% of which are singletons. Sequencing was performed on CD4+ T cells sorted from PBMCs, taken 5 days after the yellow fever booster vaccination. These receptors were collected from a man younger than 35 who received the YFV17D yellow fever vaccine.

This clonotype occurred a few times. The chain couples TRBV11-2 to TRBJ2-3, with 8 positions matching TRBD1. The CDR3 is 16 amino acids. Losses at the gene ends were 5 bases for V and 1 base for J; bases not matched to a gene: 8. Germline CDR1 and CDR2: SGHAT and FQNNGV. CDR3 region: CASSRHAQGGTDTQYF. The DNA of the CDR3 is TGTGCCAGCAGCCGACACGCACAGGGGGGCACAGATACGCAGTATTTT. Variable domain in full (rest from reference TRBV11-2 and TRBJ2-3): EAGVAQSPRYKIIEKRQSVAFWCNPISGHATLYWYQQILGQGPKLLIQFQNNGVVDDSQLPKDRFSAERLKGVDSTLKIQPAKLEDSAVYLCASSRHAQGGTDTQYFGPGTRLTVL.

The chain carries TRBV5-1 and TRBJ2-1; no reliable D call. CDR3 size: 14 residues. CDR1 and CDR2 (germline): SGHRS, YFSETQ. The V end lost 4 bases, the J end lost 7 bases, and 15 bases lay between the germline ends. The CDR3 protein is CASSPPSAPNEQFF. The CDR3 DNA is TGCGCCAGCAGCCCTCCATCGGCTCCAAATGAGCAGTTCTTC. The full variable domain, its missing parts supplied by reference TRBV5-1 and TRBJ2-1, is KAGVTQTPRYLIKTRGQQVTLSCSPISGHRSVSWYQQTPGQGLQFLFEYFSETQRNKGNFPGRFSGRQFSNSRSEMNVSTLELGDSALYLCASSPPSAPNEQFFGPGTRLTVL.

The V and J genes are TRBV5-1 and TRBJ2-1; D might be TRBD2 (5 bases). The V gene's germline CDR1 is SGHRS and CDR2 YFSETQ. V lost 2 bases, J lost 8 bases, and 17 bases lay in between. This CDR3 is built from 15 residues. The CDR3 loop reads CASSFQHGLRDEQFF. CDR3 nucleotide sequence: TGCGCCAGCAGCTTTCAACACGGCCTGCGGGATGAGCAGTTCTTC.

This sequence joins TRBV6-5 and TRBJ2-5; 10 bases align to TRBD2. V shed 6 bases, J shed 2 bases, and the junction held 9 bases outside the gene matches. Per the germline V gene, CDR1 is MNHEY and CDR2 is SVGAGI. The CDR3 runs 16 residues. The CDR3 coding sequence is TGTGCCAGCAGCCATAGCGGGGGGCACCCTCAAGAGACCCAGTACTTC. This gives the protein CASSHSGGHPQETQYF.

In its sample, this clonotype was seen many times. The chain's CDR3 is CASSRTPLNTGELFF. CDR3 coding DNA: TGTGCCAGCAGCCGGACACCGTTGAACACCGGGGAGCTGTTTTTT. V usage is TRBV7-3 and J usage is TRBJ2-2, with TRBD1 as a possible D gene (5 bases). Trimming took 5 bases from V and 1 from J, leaving 11 bases between them. Germline loops: CDR1 SGHTA, CDR2 FQGTGA. The length of the CDR3 is 15 residues.

V is TRBV11-3 and J is TRBJ2-1, with 8 nucleotides matching TRBD1. CDR3 length: 13 amino acids. Germline assignment: CDR1 SGHNT and CDR2 YENEEA. V lost 7 bases to trimming and J lost 7 bases; unmatched junction nucleotides: 6. DNA for the CDR3: TGTGCCAGCACTCGGACAGGGTGGAATGAGCAGTTCTTC. Translating gives CASTRTGWNEQFF.

The J gene is TRBJ1-2, the V gene TRBV6-6; D possibly corresponds to TRBD1 (6 bases). CDR1 is MNHNY, CDR2 SVGAGI, per germline (reference sequence). Deletions cut 2 bases from V and 6 bases from J, with 13 bases between. This CDR3 is 14 amino acids long. The CDR3 region is CASSYASDSHGYTF. The CDR3 DNA sequence: TGTGCCAGCAGTTACGCCTCGGACAGTCATGGCTACACCTTC.

This clonotype showed up just a few times. The chain combines TRBV7-2 with TRBJ1-5, with D hard to call. The CDR3 spans 16 residues. Germline-derived CDR1 and CDR2 are SGHTA and FQGNSA. Trimming removed 5 bases at V and 1 base at J, with 15 bases between. In nucleotides, the CDR3 is TGTGCCAGCAGCCCTGCCATACAAGGGAGCAATCAGCCCCAGCATTTT. Protein sequence: CASSPAIQGSNQPQHF.

This rearrangement joins TRBV6-2 or TRBV6-3 to TRBJ2-7; a weak D match, TRBD2 (5 bases). The V end was cut by 6 bases, the J end by 2 bases, with 20 bases between. This CDR3 has 16 amino acids. Germline V gives CDR1 MNHEY, CDR2 SVGEGT. Here the CDR3 reads CASSSPRGRIPYEQYV. CDR3 DNA sequence: TGTGCCAGCAGCTCCCCCCGAGGGCGAATACCCTACGAGCAGTACGTC.

V gene TRBV4-1 combines with J gene TRBJ2-4, with D possibly matching TRBD1 (5 bases). The CDR3 is 16 amino acids. The germline V and J ends were trimmed by 3 bases and 1 base, with 13 bases remaining between them. In germline, CDR1 is MGHRA, CDR2 YSYEKL. The CDR3 DNA reads as TGCGCCAGCAGCCAGCCCAGGGCTTCGGCCAAAAACATTCAGTACTTC. Translated, it gives CASSQPRASAKNIQYF.